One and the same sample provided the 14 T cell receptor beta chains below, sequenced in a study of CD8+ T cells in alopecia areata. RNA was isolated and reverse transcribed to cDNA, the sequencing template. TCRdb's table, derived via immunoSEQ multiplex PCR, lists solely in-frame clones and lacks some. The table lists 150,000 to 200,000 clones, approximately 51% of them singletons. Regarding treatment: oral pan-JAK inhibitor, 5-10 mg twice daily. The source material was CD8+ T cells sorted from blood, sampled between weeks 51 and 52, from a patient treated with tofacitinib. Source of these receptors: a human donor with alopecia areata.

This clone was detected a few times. The CDR3 loop is CSVYYIAEGNYEQYF. The CDR3 DNA reads as TGCAGCGTTTATTATATCGCGGAGGGGAACTACGAGCAGTACTTC. The V and J genes are TRBV29-1 and TRBJ2-7, with D possibly being TRBD2 (6 bases). The CDR3 length is 15 residues. Trimming cost V 5 bases and J 3 bases, with 20 bases left between them. Germline CDR1 SQVTM, CDR2 ANQGSEA.

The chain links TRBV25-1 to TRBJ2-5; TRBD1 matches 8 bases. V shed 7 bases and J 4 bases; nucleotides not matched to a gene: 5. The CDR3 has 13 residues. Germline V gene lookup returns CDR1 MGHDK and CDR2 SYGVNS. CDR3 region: CASMDRARETQYF. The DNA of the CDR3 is TGTGCCAGCATGGACAGGGCGAGAGAGACCCAGTACTTC.

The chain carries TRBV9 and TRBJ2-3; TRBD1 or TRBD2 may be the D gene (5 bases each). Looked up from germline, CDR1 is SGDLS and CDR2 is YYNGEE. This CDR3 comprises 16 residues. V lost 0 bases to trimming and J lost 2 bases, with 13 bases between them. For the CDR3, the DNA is TGTGCCAGCAGCGTAGAGGGACCGTCCCTCACAGATACGCAGTATTTT. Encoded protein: CASSVEGPSLTDTQYF.

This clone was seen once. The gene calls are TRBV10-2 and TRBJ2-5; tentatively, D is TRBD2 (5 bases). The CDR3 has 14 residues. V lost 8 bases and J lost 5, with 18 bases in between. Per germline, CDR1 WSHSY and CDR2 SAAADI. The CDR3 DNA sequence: TGCGCCAGCGCAATAGCGCCCCGCCCGGAGACCCAGTACTTC. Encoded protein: CASAIAPRPETQYF.

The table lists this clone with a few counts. The chain's CDR3 is CASSETGESSYNSPLHF. CDR3 sequence (DNA): TGTGCCAGCAGCGAAACAGGGGAGAGCTCCTATAATTCACCCCTCCACTTT. The chain uses TRBV7-6 and TRBJ1-6; 7 bases are a match to TRBD1. Germline V lookup: CDR1 SGHVS, CDR2 FNYEAQ. The CDR3 totals 17 residues. Trimming cost V 5 bases and J 0 bases; bases outside gene matches: 7.

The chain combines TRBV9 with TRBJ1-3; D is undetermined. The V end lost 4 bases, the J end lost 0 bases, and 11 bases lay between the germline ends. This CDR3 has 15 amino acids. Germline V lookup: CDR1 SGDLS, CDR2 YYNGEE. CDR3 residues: CASSPGPNSGNTIYF. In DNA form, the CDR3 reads TGTGCCAGCAGCCCCGGACCGAACTCTGGAAACACCATATATTTT.

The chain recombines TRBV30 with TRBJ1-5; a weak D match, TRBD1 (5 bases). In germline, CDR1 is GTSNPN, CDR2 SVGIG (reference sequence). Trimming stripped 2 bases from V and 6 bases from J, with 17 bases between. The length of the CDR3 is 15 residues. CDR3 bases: TGTGCCTGGAGTCCCGGGACGGTGTTTGGTCAGCCCCAGCATTTT. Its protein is CAWSPGTVFGQPQHF. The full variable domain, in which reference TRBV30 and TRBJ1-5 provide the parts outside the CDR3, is SQTIHQWPATLVQPVGSPLSLECTVEGTSNPNLYWYRQAAGRGLQLLFYSVGIGQISSEVPQNLSASRPQDRQFILSSKKLLLSDSGFYLCAWSPGTVFGQPQHFGDGTRLSIL.

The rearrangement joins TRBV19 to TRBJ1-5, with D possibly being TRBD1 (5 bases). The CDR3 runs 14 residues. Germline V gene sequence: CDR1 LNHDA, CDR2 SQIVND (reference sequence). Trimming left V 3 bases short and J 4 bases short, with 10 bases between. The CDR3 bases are TGTGCCAGTAGTATTGGGGGGATAAATCAGCCCCAGCATTTT. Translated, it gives CASSIGGINQPQHF.

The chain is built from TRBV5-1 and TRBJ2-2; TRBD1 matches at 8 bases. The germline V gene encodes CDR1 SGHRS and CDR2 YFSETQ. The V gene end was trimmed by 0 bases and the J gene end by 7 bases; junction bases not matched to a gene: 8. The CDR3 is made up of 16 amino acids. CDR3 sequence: CASSLEAGGFNGELFF. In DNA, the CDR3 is TGCGCCAGCAGCTTGGAGGCAGGGGGCTTCAACGGGGAGCTGTTTTTT.

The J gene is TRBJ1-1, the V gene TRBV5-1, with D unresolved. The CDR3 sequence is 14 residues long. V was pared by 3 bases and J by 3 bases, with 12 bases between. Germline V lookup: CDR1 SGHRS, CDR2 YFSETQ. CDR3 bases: TGCGCCAGCAGCTCCCCCGGATCTCACACTGAAGCTTTCTTT. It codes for CASSSPGSHTEAFF.

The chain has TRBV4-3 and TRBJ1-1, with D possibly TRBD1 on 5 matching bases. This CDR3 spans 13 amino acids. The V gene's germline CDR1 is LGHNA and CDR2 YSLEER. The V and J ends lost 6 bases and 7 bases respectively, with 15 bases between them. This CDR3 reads CASRLNSDSEAFF. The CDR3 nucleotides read TGCGCCAGCAGACTCAATTCTGACAGTGAAGCTTTCTTT.

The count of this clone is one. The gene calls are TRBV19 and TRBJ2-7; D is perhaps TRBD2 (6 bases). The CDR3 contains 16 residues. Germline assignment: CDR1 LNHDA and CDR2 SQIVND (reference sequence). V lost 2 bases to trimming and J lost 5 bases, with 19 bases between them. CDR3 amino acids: CASSITSLGLADEQYF. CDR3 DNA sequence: TGTGCCAGTAGTATAACTTCTTTGGGACTCGCCGACGAGCAGTACTTC.

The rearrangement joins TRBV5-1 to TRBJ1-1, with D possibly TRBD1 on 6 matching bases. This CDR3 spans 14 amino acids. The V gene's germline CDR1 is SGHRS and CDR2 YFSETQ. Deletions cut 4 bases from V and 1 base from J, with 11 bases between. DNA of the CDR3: TGCGCCAGCAGCCCGTCACAGGGGAACACTGAAGCTTTCTTT. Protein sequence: CASSPSQGNTEAFF. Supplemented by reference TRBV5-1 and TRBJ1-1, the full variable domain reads KAGVTQTPRYLIKTRGQQVTLSCSPISGHRSVSWYQQTPGQGLQFLFEYFSETQRNKGNFPGRFSGRQFSNSRSEMNVSTLELGDSALYLCASSPSQGNTEAFFGQGTRLTVV.

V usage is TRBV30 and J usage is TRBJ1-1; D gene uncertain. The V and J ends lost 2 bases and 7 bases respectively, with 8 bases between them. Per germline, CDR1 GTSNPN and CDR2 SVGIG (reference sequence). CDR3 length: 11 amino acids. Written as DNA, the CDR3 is TGTGCCTGGAGTACTGGGATTGAAGCTTTCTTT. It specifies CAWSTGIEAFF.